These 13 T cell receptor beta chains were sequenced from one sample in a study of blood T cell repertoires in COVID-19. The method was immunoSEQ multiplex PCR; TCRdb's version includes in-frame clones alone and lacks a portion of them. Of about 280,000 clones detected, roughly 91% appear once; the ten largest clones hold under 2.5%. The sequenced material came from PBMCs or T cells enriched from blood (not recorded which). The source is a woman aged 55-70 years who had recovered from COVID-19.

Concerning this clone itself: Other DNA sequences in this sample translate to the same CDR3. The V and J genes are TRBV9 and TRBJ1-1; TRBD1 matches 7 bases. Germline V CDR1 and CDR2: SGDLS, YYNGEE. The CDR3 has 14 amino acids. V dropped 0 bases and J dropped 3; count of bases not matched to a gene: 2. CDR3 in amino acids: CASSVGQGHTEAFF. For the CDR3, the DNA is TGTGCCAGCAGCGTAGGACAGGGACACACTGAAGCTTTCTTT.

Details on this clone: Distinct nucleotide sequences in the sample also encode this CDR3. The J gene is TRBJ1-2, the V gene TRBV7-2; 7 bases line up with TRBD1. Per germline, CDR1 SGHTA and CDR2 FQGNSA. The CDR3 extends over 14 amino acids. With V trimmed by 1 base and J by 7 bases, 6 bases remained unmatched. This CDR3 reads CASSLGQGAGGYTF. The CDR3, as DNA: TGTGCCAGCAGCTTAGGACAGGGAGCAGGTGGCTACACCTTC.

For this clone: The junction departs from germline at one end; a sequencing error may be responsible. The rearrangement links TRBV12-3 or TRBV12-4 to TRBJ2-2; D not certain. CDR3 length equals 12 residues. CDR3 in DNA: TGTGCCACCAGTGGTCGGGCCGGGGAGCTGTTTTTT. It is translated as CATSGRAGELFF.

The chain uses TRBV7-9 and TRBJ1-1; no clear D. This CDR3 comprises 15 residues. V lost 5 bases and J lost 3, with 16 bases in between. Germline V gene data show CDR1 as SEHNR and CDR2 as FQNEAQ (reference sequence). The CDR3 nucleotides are TGTGCCAGCAGCCTAGGGATGGCGGGTGACACTGAAGCTTTCTTT. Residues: CASSLGMAGDTEAFF.

The CDR3 bases are TGTGCCAGCCTTCCCGGGACTAGCGCGTACGAGCAGTACTTC. Translated: CASLPGTSAYEQYF. The chain combines TRBV7-9 with TRBJ2-7; TRBD2 matches at 10 bases. Germline CDR1 reads SEHNR; CDR2 reads FQNEAQ (reference sequence). CDR3 length: 14 residues. J gave up 4 bases and V 8 bases, and 8 bases lay outside the gene matches.

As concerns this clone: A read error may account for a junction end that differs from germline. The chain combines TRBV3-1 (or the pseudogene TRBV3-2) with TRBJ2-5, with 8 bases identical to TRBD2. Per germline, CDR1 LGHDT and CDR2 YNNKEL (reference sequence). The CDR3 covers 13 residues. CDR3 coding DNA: TGTGCCAGCAACCAACTAGCGGCGGAGACCCAGTACTTC. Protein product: CASNQLAAETQYF.

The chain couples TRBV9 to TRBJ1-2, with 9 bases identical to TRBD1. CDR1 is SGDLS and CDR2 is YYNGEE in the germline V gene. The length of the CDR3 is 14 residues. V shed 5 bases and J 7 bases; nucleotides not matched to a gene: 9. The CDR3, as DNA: TGTGCCAGCAGTAAACAGGGGGCTTTAATTGGCTACACCTTC. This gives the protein CASSKQGALIGYTF.

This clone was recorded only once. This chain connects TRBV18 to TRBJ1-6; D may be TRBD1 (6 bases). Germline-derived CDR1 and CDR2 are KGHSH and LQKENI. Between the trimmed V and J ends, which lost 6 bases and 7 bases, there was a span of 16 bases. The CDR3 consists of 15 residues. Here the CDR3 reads CASSNQGPGNSPLHF. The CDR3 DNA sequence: TGTGCCAGCTCCAATCAGGGGCCAGGGAATTCACCCCTCCACTTT. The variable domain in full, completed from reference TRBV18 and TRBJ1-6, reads NAGVMQNPRHLVRRRGQEARLRCSPMKGHSHVYWYRQLPEEGLKFMVYLQKENIIDESGMPKERFSAEFPKEGPSILRIQQVVRGDSAAYFCASSNQGPGNSPLHFGNGTRLTVT.

The CDR3 nucleotides are TGCGCCAGCAGCTTGGTAGCGGGAGTCTACGAGCAGTACTTC. Translating it yields CASSLVAGVYEQYF. V is TRBV5-1 and J is TRBJ2-7; 9 bases fit TRBD2. This CDR3 is 14 amino acids long. V gave up 0 bases and J gave up 3 bases; unmatched junction bases: 1. Germline-derived CDR1 and CDR2 are SGHRS and YFSETQ.

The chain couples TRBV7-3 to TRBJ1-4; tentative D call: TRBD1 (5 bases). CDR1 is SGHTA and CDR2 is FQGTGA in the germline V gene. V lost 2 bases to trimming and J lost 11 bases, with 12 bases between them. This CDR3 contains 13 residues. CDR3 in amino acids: CASSLADGGKLFF. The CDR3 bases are TGTGCCAGCAGCTTAGCCGACGGGGGGAAACTGTTTTTT.

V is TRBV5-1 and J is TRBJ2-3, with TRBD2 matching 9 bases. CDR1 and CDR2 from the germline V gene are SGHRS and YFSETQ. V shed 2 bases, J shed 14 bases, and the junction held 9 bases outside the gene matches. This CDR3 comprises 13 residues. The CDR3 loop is CASSLAGGPMWYF. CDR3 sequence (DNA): TGCGCCAGCAGCTTAGCGGGGGGTCCTATGTGGTATTTT.

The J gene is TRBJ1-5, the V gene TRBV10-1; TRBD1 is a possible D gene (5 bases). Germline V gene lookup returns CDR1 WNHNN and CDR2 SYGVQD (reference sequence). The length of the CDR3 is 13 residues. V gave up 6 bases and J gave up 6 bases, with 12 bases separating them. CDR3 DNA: TGCGCCAGCAGCCCAGGGATCGGTCAGCCCCAGCATTTT. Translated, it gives CASSPGIGQPQHF.

CDR3: CASSPRDRAHNEQFF. In DNA, the CDR3 is TGTGCCAGCAGCCCTCGGGACAGGGCCCACAATGAGCAGTTCTTC. This chain joins TRBV3-1 (or the pseudogene TRBV3-2) and TRBJ2-1; TRBD1 matches 9 bases. V was pared by 4 bases and J by 5 bases, with 6 bases of the junction left unmatched. Germline loops: CDR1 LGHDT, CDR2 YNNKEL (reference sequence). The CDR3 spans 15 residues.